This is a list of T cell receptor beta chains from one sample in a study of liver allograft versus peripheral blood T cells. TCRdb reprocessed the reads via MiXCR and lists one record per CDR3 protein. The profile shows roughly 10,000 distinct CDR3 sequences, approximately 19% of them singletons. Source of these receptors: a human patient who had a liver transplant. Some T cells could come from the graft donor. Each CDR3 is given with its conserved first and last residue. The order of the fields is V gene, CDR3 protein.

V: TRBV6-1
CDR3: CATWGVPGKAFF

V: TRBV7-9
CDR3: CASSLEQLSTNEKLFF

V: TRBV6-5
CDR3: CASTPQGNYGYTF

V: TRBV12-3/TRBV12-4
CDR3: CASSSTGRGQPQHF

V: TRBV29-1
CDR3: CSILEGVEGYTF

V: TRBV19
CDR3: CATSGTNYYEQYF

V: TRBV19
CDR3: CASSILTGTDTQYF

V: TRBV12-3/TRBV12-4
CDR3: CASSSAGAGNTIYF

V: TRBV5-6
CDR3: CASSKGQGFSPLHF

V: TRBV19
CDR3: CASSIAGARTEAFF

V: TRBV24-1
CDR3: CATRTYFNEKLFF

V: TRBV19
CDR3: CASSITGDNSPLHF

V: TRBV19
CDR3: CASSEGQSGQGTYEQYF

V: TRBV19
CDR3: CASSITGGQETQYF

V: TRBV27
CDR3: CASSLFQPTLSGNTIYF

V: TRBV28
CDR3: CATTLGTQFNEKLFF

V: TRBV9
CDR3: CASSVAARGDTEAFF

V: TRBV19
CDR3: CASSILGDYGYTF

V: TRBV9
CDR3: CASSVVEGSPLHF

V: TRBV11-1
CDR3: CASAGDTKNEQFF

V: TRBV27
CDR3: CASSPGQVYNEQFF

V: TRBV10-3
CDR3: CAISAGVGGTEAFF

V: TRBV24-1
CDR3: CATSDNGLAGGGYNEQFF

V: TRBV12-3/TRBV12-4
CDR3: CASSLMGLVGEKLFF

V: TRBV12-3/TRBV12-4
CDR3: CASSPRQGLIDIQYF

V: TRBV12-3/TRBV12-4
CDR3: CASSFRGVEKLFF

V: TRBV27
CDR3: CASRRPNTYEQYF

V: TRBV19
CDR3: CASSEGQGFQPQHF

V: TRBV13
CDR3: CASSSWTGSTGELFF

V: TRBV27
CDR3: CASSLFRSTEAFF

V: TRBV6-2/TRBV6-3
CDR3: CASSLTGISNQPQHF

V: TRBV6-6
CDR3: CASDLRQGGGYTF

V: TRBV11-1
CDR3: CASSFGPPSSDTQYF

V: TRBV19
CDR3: CASSIEGRATNEKLFF

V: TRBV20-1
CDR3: CSARTGEGEQYF

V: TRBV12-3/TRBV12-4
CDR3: CASSSQGVEQFF

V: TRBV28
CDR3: CASSSPGQGDGYTF

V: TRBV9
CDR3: CASSGRVGTGGRNTEAFF

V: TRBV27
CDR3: CASSLFRKLQETQYF

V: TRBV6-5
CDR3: CASSYSSPASLVYEQYF

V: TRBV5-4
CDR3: CASNPGQGNSGANVLTF

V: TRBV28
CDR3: CASLEGGGVAYGYTF

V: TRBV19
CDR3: CASSIGQGSYNEQFF

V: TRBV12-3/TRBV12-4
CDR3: CASSLRRSSGANVLTF

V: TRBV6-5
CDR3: CASRPVEGGPQHF

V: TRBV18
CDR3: CASSGRTGEQYF

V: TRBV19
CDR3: CASTTVGRSRGEKLFF

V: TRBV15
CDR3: CATEGGQGAFF

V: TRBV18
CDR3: CASSHQRGADQPQHF

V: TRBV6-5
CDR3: CASSYSTQGNEQYF

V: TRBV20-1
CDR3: CSAIPSGGAWETQYF

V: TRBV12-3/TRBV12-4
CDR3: CASSFGQVANTIYF

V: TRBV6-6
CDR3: CASSYSVGELFF

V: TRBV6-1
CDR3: CASSDRPGTGALTDTQYF

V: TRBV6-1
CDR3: CASRVGPYGYTF

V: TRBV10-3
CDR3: CAISEPDGQPNTEAFF

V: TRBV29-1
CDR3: CSVRTGGLDEAFF

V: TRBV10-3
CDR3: CAISGIQGHYEQYF

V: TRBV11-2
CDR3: CASSIRGGNTEAFF